The 30 T cell receptor beta chains presented below share a single source sample, sequenced in a study of CD8+ T cells in alopecia areata. Extracted RNA was reverse transcribed, and the resulting cDNA served as sequencing template. This table comes from immunoSEQ multiplex PCR, and its TCRdb copy is limited to in-frame clones, with some not included. Seen here are around 290,000 clones, 58% observed once, and the top ten hold roughly 1.8%. Treatment indicated: oral pan-JAK inhibitor, 5-10 mg twice daily. The sample consisted of CD4+ T cells sorted from blood, taken at week 24, from a patient treated with tofacitinib. The receptors come from a human donor with alopecia areata.

This clone was detected only a few times. The chain carries TRBV6-5 and TRBJ2-5; 9 bases fit TRBD2. Germline V gene data show CDR1 as MNHEY and CDR2 as SVGAGI. This CDR3 is built from 16 residues. Trimming took 0 bases from V and 2 from J; bases not matched to a gene: 4. The chain's CDR3 is CASSYSKAGGQETQYF. Here the CDR3 DNA reads TGTGCCAGCAGTTACTCGAAGGCGGGGGGGCAAGAGACCCAGTACTTC.

In its sample, this clone was seen a few times. This chain's CDR3 is CASSLDTVSYEQYF. The CDR3 coding sequence is TGCGCCAGCAGCTTGGATACAGTCTCCTACGAGCAGTACTTC. V usage is TRBV5-1 and J usage is TRBJ2-7; D remains ambiguous. CDR3 length: 14 residues. V was pared by 0 bases and J by 0 bases, with 7 bases between. CDR1 and CDR2 (germline): SGHRS, YFSETQ.

The chain recombines TRBV4-1 with TRBJ1-3; D not certain. Germline CDR1 is MGHRA and CDR2 is YSYEKL. Trimming removed 4 bases at V and 0 bases at J, with 13 bases between. The CDR3 has 16 amino acids. The CDR3 coding sequence is TGCGCCAGCAGCCGAGGGAGCCTTCACTCTGGAAACACCATATATTTT. The encoded protein is CASSRGSLHSGNTIYF.

The rearrangement links TRBV29-1 to TRBJ1-4; D unclear. V lost 4 bases and J lost 8, with 14 bases in between. The CDR3 loop spans 13 amino acids. The V gene's germline CDR1 is SQVTM and CDR2 ANQGSEA. The CDR3 is CSVVSRFGEKLFF. Written as DNA, the CDR3 is TGCAGCGTTGTTTCGAGGTTTGGAGAAAAACTGTTTTTT.

J is TRBJ1-2 and V is TRBV9; 10 bases fit TRBD1. Germline CDR1 and CDR2: SGDLS and YYNGEE. The CDR3 has 16 residues. Trimming removed 0 bases from V and 6 bases from J; junction bases left unmatched: 8. CDR3 region: CASSVDSDRGLDGYTF. The CDR3 bases are TGTGCCAGCAGCGTAGACAGTGACAGGGGGCTGGATGGCTACACCTTC.

CDR3 sequence: CASKVGANRGYTF. For the CDR3, the DNA is TGTGCCAGCAAAGTGGGGGCCAACCGGGGCTACACCTTC. The rearrangement uses TRBV7-9 and TRBJ1-2; possible D gene TRBD1, 6 bases. The CDR3 spans 13 residues. Germline assignment: CDR1 SEHNR and CDR2 FQNEAQ (reference sequence). The ends were cut back, 7 bases at V and 8 bases at J, with 17 bases in the middle.

Here the CDR3 DNA reads TGTGCCAGCAGCTCCCAGGGTGGGAACTATGGCTACACCTTC. This translates into CASSSQGGNYGYTF. The chain combines TRBV11-2 with TRBJ1-2, with a possible D match to TRBD1 (5 bases). The V gene lost 4 bases and the J gene lost 2 bases, with 11 bases spanning the gap. Germline CDR1 SGHAT, CDR2 FQNNGV. This CDR3 region has 14 residues.

In this sample, this clone turned up a few times. The chain uses TRBV19 and TRBJ2-2; 8 positions match TRBD2. The CDR3 is made up of 20 amino acids. Germline V CDR1 and CDR2: LNHDA, SQIVND (reference sequence). Trimming at V came to 6 bases and at J to 6 bases, leaving 24 bases not matched to a gene. CDR3 sequence reads: CASRAPRGREAGVFAGELFF. In DNA form, the CDR3 reads TGTGCCAGTAGAGCACCGAGGGGCAGGGAAGCGGGGGTATTTGCCGGGGAGCTGTTTTTT.

This clone was seen only once. In nucleotides, the CDR3 is TGTGCTAGTGGTTTGTATTTGGCCGGCCCAAATAATTCACCCCTCCACTTT. The encoded protein is CASGLYLAGPNNSPLHF. The rearrangement joins TRBV12-5 to TRBJ1-6; no definite D call. Germline values: CDR1 LGHNT, CDR2 FRNRAP. This CDR3 has 17 residues. The V end was cut by 2 bases, the J end by 5 bases, with 16 bases between.

This rearrangement joins TRBV29-1 to TRBJ1-1, with D possibly TRBD1 on 6 matching bases. Trimming took 6 bases from V and 4 from J, leaving 15 bases between them. The CDR3 covers 13 residues. Germline values: CDR1 SQVTM, CDR2 ANQGSEA. CDR3 in DNA: TGCAGCGTCAACTCAGGGGTGAGCACTGAAGCTTTCTTT. Translating gives CSVNSGVSTEAFF. Variable domain in full (rest from reference TRBV29-1 and TRBJ1-1): SAVISQKPSRDICQRGTSLTIQCQVDSQVTMMFWYRQQPGQSLTLIATANQGSEATYESGFVIDKFPISRPNLTFSTLTVSNMSPEDSSIYLCSVNSGVSTEAFFGQGTRLTVV.

The J gene is TRBJ1-2, the V gene TRBV4-1, with no clear D. The V end lost 4 bases, the J end lost 3 bases, and 12 bases lay between the germline ends. Germline-derived CDR1 and CDR2 are MGHRA and YSYEKL. The CDR3 extends over 14 amino acids. As DNA, the CDR3 is TGCGCCAGCAGCCCCTTTGGACGGGACTATGGCTACACCTTC. As protein: CASSPFGRDYGYTF.

This chain connects TRBV6-5 to TRBJ1-1, with no clear D. This CDR3 spans 12 amino acids. With 6 bases removed from V and 8 bases from J, the gap between germline ends came to 13 bases. The germline V gene has CDR1 MNHEY and CDR2 SVGAGI. CDR3 in amino acids: CASSGQKREAFF. As DNA, the CDR3 is TGTGCCAGCAGCGGCCAAAAAAGAGAAGCTTTCTTT.

This clone has just a few counts. The chain joins TRBV9 to TRBJ2-1, with 7 positions matching TRBD1. CDR1 SGDLS and CDR2 YYNGEE come from the germline V gene. The CDR3 contains 16 residues. V shed 4 bases, J shed 0 bases, and the junction held 7 bases outside the gene matches. The CDR3 nucleotides are TGTGCCAGCAGCCCTCTGACAGGGAACTCCTACAATGAGCAGTTCTTC. Translation gives CASSPLTGNSYNEQFF.

The rearrangement links TRBV15 to TRBJ1-2; the D gene is possibly TRBD1 (6 bases). The CDR3 has 13 residues. V was shortened by 0 bases and J by 8 bases, with 10 bases between the two germline ends. The V gene's germline CDR1 is LNHNV and CDR2 YYDKDF (reference sequence). CDR3 amino acids: CATSRDKGVGYTF. CDR3 nucleotide sequence: TGTGCCACCAGCAGAGATAAGGGGGTAGGCTACACCTTC. The full variable domain, in which reference TRBV15 and TRBJ1-2 provide the parts outside the CDR3, is DAMVIQNPRYQVTQFGKPVTLSCSQTLNHNVMYWYQQKSSQAPKLLFHYYDKDFNNEADTPDNFQSRRPNTSFCFLDIRSPGLGDTAMYLCATSRDKGVGYTFGSGTRLTVV.

The J gene is TRBJ1-2, the V gene TRBV5-4; D is unresolved. The CDR3 is made up of 17 amino acids. Trimming took 0 bases from V and 8 from J, leaving 23 bases between them. Looked up from germline, CDR1 is SGHNT and CDR2 is YYREEE (reference sequence). CDR3 in amino acids: CASSLGPTALSLGGYTF. For the CDR3, the DNA is TGTGCCAGCAGCTTGGGTCCCACCGCGCTCTCCCTCGGGGGCTACACCTTC.

The chain uses TRBV4-1 and TRBJ2-5; D possibly uses TRBD1 or TRBD2 (5 bases each). CDR1 and CDR2 (germline): MGHRA, YSYEKL. The V gene lost 4 bases and the J gene lost 5 bases, with 17 bases spanning the gap. This CDR3 region has 15 residues. CDR3 sequence (DNA): TGCGCCAGCAGCCTTAGAGAGGGTAGGGGCGAGACCCAGTACTTC. Amino acids: CASSLREGRGETQYF.

The chain uses TRBV7-9 and TRBJ2-4; D is unclear. Germline CDR1 SEHNR, CDR2 FQNEAQ (reference sequence). CDR3 length: 16 amino acids. The V and J ends lost 8 bases and 0 bases respectively, with 17 bases between them. The CDR3 spells CASSESTLIAKNIQYF. CDR3 sequence (DNA): TGTGCCAGCTCCGAGTCCACCTTAATAGCCAAAAACATTCAGTACTTC.

This clone showed up just a few times. CDR3 in amino acids: CASSYMTGINSPLHF. CDR3 sequence (DNA): TGTGCCAGCAGCTATATGACAGGGATTAATTCACCCCTCCACTTT. The genes are TRBV7-9 and TRBJ1-6, with TRBD1 matching over 7 bases. With V trimmed by 4 bases and J by 6 bases, 6 bases remained unmatched. The germline CDR1 and CDR2 sequences are SEHNR and FQNEAQ (reference sequence). The CDR3 totals 15 residues.

This clone was observed once. V usage is TRBV13 and J usage is TRBJ2-5, with a weak D call TRBD2 (5 bases). V was pared by 4 bases and J by 0 bases, with 12 bases between. This CDR3 is 15 amino acids long. Per the germline V gene, CDR1 is PRHDT and CDR2 is FYEKMQ (reference sequence). The CDR3 protein is CASSSRTGNQETQYF. CDR3 sequence (DNA): TGTGCCAGCAGCTCCCGGACGGGAAACCAAGAGACCCAGTACTTC.

V and J are TRBV30 and TRBJ1-2, with D possibly being TRBD1 (5 bases). Deletions cut 0 bases from V and 4 bases from J, with 9 bases between. CDR1 and CDR2 (germline): GTSNPN, SVGIG (reference sequence). The CDR3 length is 13 residues. DNA for the CDR3: TGTGCCTGGAGTGTTGAGACAGTCTATGGCTACACCTTC. The encoded protein is CAWSVETVYGYTF.

There are a few counts of this clone. V is TRBV4-1 and J is TRBJ1-5, with D unresolved. The V and J ends lost 1 base and 1 base respectively, with 14 bases between them. The CDR3 loop spans 17 amino acids. Germline V gives CDR1 MGHRA, CDR2 YSYEKL. Here the CDR3 DNA reads TGCGCCAGCAGCCAAGGCGGGCTCCACGAGAGCAATCAGCCCCAGCATTTT. It yields the protein CASSQGGLHESNQPQHF.

The V and J genes are TRBV28 and TRBJ1-5, with a possible D match to TRBD1 (6 bases). The CDR3 sequence is 17 residues long. CDR1 and CDR2 from the germline V gene are MDHEN and SYDVKM. The ends were cut back, 5 bases at V and 9 bases at J, with 26 bases in the middle. The CDR3 DNA reads as TGTGCCAGCAGTACCCACCGCCGTACAGGGATTGTCAGGCCCCAGCATTTT. Protein product: CASSTHRRTGIVRPQHF.

The chain links TRBV5-1 to TRBJ2-3; weak D call: TRBD2 (6 bases). The germline gives CDR1 SGHRS, CDR2 YFSETQ. This CDR3 is built from 15 residues. V gave up 3 bases and J gave up 2 bases, with 13 bases separating them. The CDR3 protein is CASSWRGGDTDTQYF. For the CDR3, the DNA is TGCGCCAGCAGCTGGCGGGGCGGGGACACAGATACGCAGTATTTT. Combining the CDR3 with reference TRBV5-1 and TRBJ2-3 gives the whole variable domain KAGVTQTPRYLIKTRGQQVTLSCSPISGHRSVSWYQQTPGQGLQFLFEYFSETQRNKGNFPGRFSGRQFSNSRSEMNVSTLELGDSALYLCASSWRGGDTDTQYFGPGTRLTVL.

The rearrangement joins TRBV7-8 to TRBJ2-2; 10 bases align to TRBD2. Germline-derived CDR1 and CDR2 are SGHVS and FQNEAQ. The trim removed 0 bases at V and 6 bases at J, leaving 7 bases unmatched. CDR3 size: 17 residues. CDR3 amino acids: CASSLARSGGASGELFF. The CDR3 DNA reads as TGTGCCAGCAGCTTAGCGCGAAGCGGGGGGGCCTCCGGGGAGCTGTTTTTT.

This chain joins TRBV2 and TRBJ1-2; D unclear. This CDR3 has 13 residues. Germline CDR1 SNHLY, CDR2 FYNNEI. Trimming left V 6 bases short and J 2 bases short, with 10 bases between. This CDR3 reads CASRDLANYGYTF. CDR3 nucleotides: TGTGCCAGCAGGGACCTGGCAAACTATGGCTACACCTTC.

The J gene is TRBJ2-5, the V gene TRBV7-2; 7 bases agree with TRBD1. The CDR3 is 13 residues long. V shed 5 bases, J shed 4 bases, and the junction held 4 bases outside the gene matches. In germline, CDR1 is SGHTA, CDR2 FQGNSA. The CDR3, as DNA: TGTGCCAGCAGCGACAGGGCGGGAGAGACCCAGTACTTC. Its translation: CASSDRAGETQYF.

The sample holds a few counts of this clone. The chain uses TRBV9 and TRBJ1-6, with D uncertain. CDR3 size: 16 residues. V was shortened by 3 bases and J by 0 bases, with 10 bases between the two germline ends. Germline CDR1 reads SGDLS; CDR2 reads YYNGEE. In DNA, the CDR3 is TGTGCCAGCAGCGCCCATGGGAGCTCCTATAATTCACCCCTCCACTTT. This gives the protein CASSAHGSSYNSPLHF.

This chain connects TRBV29-1 to TRBJ1-2; 7 bases are a match to TRBD1. This CDR3 has 12 residues. Germline V gene sequence: CDR1 SQVTM, CDR2 ANQGSEA. The CDR3 loop is CRADRPPRFYTF. DNA of the CDR3: TGCAGAGCGGACAGGCCCCCCAGATTCTACACCTTC.

This clone was counted many times. This rearrangement joins TRBV5-4 to TRBJ2-3; 8 bases agree with TRBD2. V trimming: 4 bases; J trimming: 1 base; junction bases outside the gene matches: 5. This CDR3 contains 15 residues. Germline CDR1 is SGHNT and CDR2 is YYREEE (reference sequence). The CDR3 DNA is TGTGCCAGCAGCACGAGCGGGGGAGGCACAGATACGCAGTATTTT. Translation gives CASSTSGGGTDTQYF.

The chain recombines TRBV7-9 with TRBJ1-2, with 8 bases identical to TRBD1. In germline, CDR1 is SEHNR, CDR2 FQNEAQ (reference sequence). V lost 10 bases to trimming and J lost 4 bases; unmatched junction nucleotides: 2. The length of the CDR3 is 11 residues. CDR3 DNA sequence: TGTGCCACAGGGGGCGGCTATGGCTACACCTTC. Encoded protein: CATGGGYGYTF.